These 7 T cell receptor beta chains came from one sample sequenced in a study of shared T cell receptors in the human thymus. Using immunoSEQ multiplex PCR, the repertoire was profiled, and TCRdb retains in-frame clones only, with some absent. The table includes 500,000 to 850,000 clones, 80% to 90% detected once. This sample was shared with a second study, whose subject was human thymus T cells.

Source material: thymocytes. The receptors were sampled from a boy younger than two with a congenital heart defect.

This sequence joins TRBV25-1 and TRBJ2-2; the match to TRBD2 covers 10 bases. The CDR3 covers 18 residues. V lost 3 bases, J lost 2 bases, and 9 bases stayed unmatched. CDR1 is MGHDK and CDR2 is SYGVNS in the germline V gene. CDR3 in amino acids: CASSEPQTSGKNTGELFF. DNA of the CDR3: TGTGCCAGCAGTGAGCCCCAAACTAGCGGGAAAAACACCGGGGAGCTGTTTTTT.

V usage is TRBV20-1 and J usage is TRBJ1-2; D might be TRBD1 (5 bases). The ends were cut back, 4 bases at V and 6 bases at J, with 9 bases in the middle. CDR3 size: 11 residues. The germline V gene encodes CDR1 DFQATT and CDR2 SNEGSKA (reference sequence). This chain's CDR3 is CSATGQHGYTF. CDR3 DNA sequence: TGCAGTGCTACAGGGCAGCATGGCTACACCTTC.

Points on this clone: One end of the junction is discordant with germline, which a read error may explain. Other nucleotide sequences in the sample specify the same CDR3. The chain's CDR3 is CAWSGRGRTGDNSPLHF. Written as DNA, the CDR3 is TGTGCCTGGAGTGGACGGGGTAGGACAGGGGATAATTCCCCCCTCCACTTT. V is TRBV30 and J is TRBJ1-6; 9 nucleotides match TRBD1. Germline lookup yields CDR1 GTSNPN and CDR2 SVGIG (reference sequence). The CDR3 consists of 17 residues.

The chain's CDR3 is CASSLETNTKETQYF. CDR3 nucleotides: TGTGCCAGCAGCTTAGAGACAAACACGAAAGAGACCCAGTACTTC. This chain uses TRBV7-2 with TRBJ2-5; unclear D gene. The CDR3 length is 15 residues. The germline V and J ends were trimmed by 1 base and 3 bases, with 12 bases remaining between them. The V gene's germline CDR1 is SGHTA and CDR2 FQGNSA.

This clone has only a few counts. The sample carries other DNA sequences with the same CDR3. The chain recombines TRBV27 with TRBJ1-1; 7 bases map to TRBD1. CDR3 size: 14 residues. The J segment lost 1 base and the V segment lost 4 bases, leaving 3 bases of the junction unmatched. Germline lookup yields CDR1 MNHEY and CDR2 SMNVEV (reference sequence). CDR3 in amino acids: CASSSRTGNTEAFF. CDR3 in DNA: TGTGCCAGCAGTTCAAGGACAGGGAACACTGAAGCTTTCTTT.

About this clone: The same CDR3 arises from other DNA sequences in this sample as well. This rearrangement joins TRBV28 to TRBJ1-6; a weak D match, TRBD1 (5 bases). Germline V CDR1 and CDR2: MDHEN, SYDVKM. The CDR3 is made up of 13 amino acids. Deletions cut 6 bases from V and 13 bases from J, with 16 bases between. The CDR3 region has the DNA TGTGCCAGCAGCCATCAGGGCGGTTCCCCCCTCCACTTT. Translation gives CASSHQGGSPLHF.

The chain carries TRBV5-6 and TRBJ1-2, with a weak D call TRBD1 (5 bases). Germline CDR1 and CDR2: SGHDT and YYEEEE. The CDR3 runs to 15 residues. Trimming took 0 bases from V and 4 from J, leaving 13 bases between them. CDR3 residues: CASSLAPGGGYGYTF. In DNA, the CDR3 is TGTGCCAGCAGCTTGGCCCCGGGGGGGGGCTATGGCTACACCTTC. Using reference TRBV5-6 and TRBJ1-2 for the parts outside the CDR3, the full variable domain is DAGVTQSPTHLIKTRGQQVTLRCSPKSGHDTVSWYQQALGQGPQFIFQYYEEEERQRGNFPDRFSGHQFPNYSSELNVNALLLGDSALYLCASSLAPGGGYGYTFGSGTRLTVV.